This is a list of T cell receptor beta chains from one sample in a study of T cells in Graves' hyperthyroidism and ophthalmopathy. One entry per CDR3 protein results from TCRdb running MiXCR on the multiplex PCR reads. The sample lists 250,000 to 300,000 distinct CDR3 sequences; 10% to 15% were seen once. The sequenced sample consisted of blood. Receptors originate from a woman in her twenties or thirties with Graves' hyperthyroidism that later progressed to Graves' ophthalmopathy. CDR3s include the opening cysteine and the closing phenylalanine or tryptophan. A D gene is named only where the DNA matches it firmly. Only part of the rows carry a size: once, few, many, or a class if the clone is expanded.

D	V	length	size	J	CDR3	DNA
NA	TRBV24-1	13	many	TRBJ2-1	CATSVLDHNEQFF	TGTGCCACCAGTGTCCTGGACCACAATGAGCAGTTCTTC
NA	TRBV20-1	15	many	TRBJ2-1	CSATASGRTNNEQFF	TGCAGTGCTACCGCCAGCGGGCGAACGAACAATGAGCAGTTCTTC
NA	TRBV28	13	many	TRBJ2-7	CASSLGQDYEQYF	TGTGCCAGCAGTTTAGGTCAGGACTACGAGCAGTACTTC
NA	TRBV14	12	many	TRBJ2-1	CASSPEFGEQFF	TGTGCCAGCAGCCCCGAATTCGGCGAGCAGTTCTTC
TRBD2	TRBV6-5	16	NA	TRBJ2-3	CASSYPMAGVTDTQYF	TGTGCCAGCAGTTACCCGATGGCGGGAGTAACAGATACGCAGTATTTT
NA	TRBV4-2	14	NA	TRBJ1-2	CASSQDPGLGGYTF	TGTGCCAGCAGCCAAGACCCGGGTCTCGGTGGCTACACCTTC
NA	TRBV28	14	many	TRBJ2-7	CASSSIVSSHEQYF	TGTGCCAGCAGTTCCATAGTATCCTCGCACGAGCAGTACTTC
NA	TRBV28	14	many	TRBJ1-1	CASTLAKLNTEAFF	TGTGCCAGCACCCTGGCTAAACTGAACACTGAAGCTTTCTTT
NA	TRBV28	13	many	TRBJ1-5	CASSPPFTGPQHF	TGTGCCAGCAGTCCACCGTTCACCGGGCCCCAGCATTTT
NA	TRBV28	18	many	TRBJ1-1	CASTKFGPGAGGDTEAFF	TGTGCCAGCACTAAATTTGGTCCAGGGGCTGGTGGGGACACTGAAGCTTTCTTT
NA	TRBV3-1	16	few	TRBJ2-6	CASSQDYYSGANVLTF	TGTGCCAGCAGCCAAGATTACTACTCTGGGGCCAACGTCCTGACTTTC
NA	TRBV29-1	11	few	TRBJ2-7	CSALGHYEQYF	TGCAGCGCCCTGGGACACTACGAGCAGTACTTC
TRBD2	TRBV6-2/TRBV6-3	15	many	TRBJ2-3	CASRTGLAGTDTQYF	TGTGCCAGCAGAACTGGACTAGCGGGCACAGATACGCAGTATTTT
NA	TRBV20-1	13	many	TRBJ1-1	CSARRQGNTEAFF	TGCAGTGCCAGGAGGCAGGGGAACACTGAAGCTTTCTTT
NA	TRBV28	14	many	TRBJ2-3	CASSLARHTDTQYF	TGTGCCAGCAGTTTAGCCAGGCACACAGATACGCAGTATTTT
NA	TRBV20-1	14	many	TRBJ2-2	CSARWEVGTGELFF	TGCAGTGCTAGATGGGAGGTTGGCACCGGGGAGCTGTTTTTT
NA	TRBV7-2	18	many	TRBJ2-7	CASSLASSGKTSVYEQYF	TGTGCCAGCAGCTTAGCTTCCTCCGGGAAGACGTCTGTCTACGAGCAGTACTTC
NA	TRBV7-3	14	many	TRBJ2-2	CASSPKSATGELFF	TGTGCCAGCAGCCCCAAATCTGCGACCGGGGAGCTGTTTTTT
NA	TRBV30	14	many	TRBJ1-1	CAWLGGETPREAFF	TGTGCCTGGCTCGGGGGGGAGACCCCCCGGGAGGCTTTCTTT
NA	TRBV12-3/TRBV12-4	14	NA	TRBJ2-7	CASSLYRRSYEQYF	TGTGCCAGCAGTTTATACCGGCGCTCCTACGAGCAGTACTTC
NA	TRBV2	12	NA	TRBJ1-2	CASRRAGYGYTF	TGTGCCAGCAGACGTGCCGGCTATGGCTACACCTTC
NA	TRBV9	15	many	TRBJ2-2	CASSPGGLDTGELFF	TGTGCCAGCAGCCCAGGGGGGTTGGACACCGGGGAGCTGTTTTTT
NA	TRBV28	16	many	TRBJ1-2	CASNSPIPGSLYGYTF	TGTGCCAGCAATTCCCCTATCCCCGGGTCGCTCTATGGCTACACCTTC
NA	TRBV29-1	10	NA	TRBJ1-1	CSVAGTEAFF	TGCAGCGTTGCGGGCACTGAAGCTTTCTTT
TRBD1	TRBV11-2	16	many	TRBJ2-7	CASSYRGDRVSHEQYF	TGTGCCAGCAGTTACAGGGGGGACAGGGTTTCCCACGAGCAGTACTTC
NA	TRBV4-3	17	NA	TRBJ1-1	CASSQPPFGAEGTEAFF	TGCGCCAGCAGCCAGCCCCCATTTGGAGCCGAGGGGACTGAAGCTTTCTTT
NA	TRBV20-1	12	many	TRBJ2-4	CSARVLKNIQYF	TGCAGTGCTAGGGTCCTCAAAAACATTCAGTACTTC
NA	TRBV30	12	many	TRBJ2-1	CAWNPGSNEQFF	TGTGCCTGGAACCCGGGAAGCAATGAGCAGTTCTTC
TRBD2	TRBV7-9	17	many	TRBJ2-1	CASSLTDKSGSYSEQFF	TGTGCCAGCAGCTTAACCGATAAGAGCGGGAGTTATAGTGAGCAGTTCTTC
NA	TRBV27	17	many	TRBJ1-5	CASSLYSLTHGEVPQHF	TGTGCCAGCAGTTTATATTCCCTTACACACGGGGAGGTGCCCCAGCATTTT
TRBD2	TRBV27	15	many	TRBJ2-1	CASSLVLAGGREQFF	TGTGCCAGCAGTTTAGTCCTAGCGGGAGGGAGGGAGCAGTTCTTC
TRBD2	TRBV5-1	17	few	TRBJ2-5	CASSLGTSGKTGETQYF	TGCGCCAGCAGCTTGGGGACTAGCGGGAAAACAGGAGAGACCCAGTACTTC
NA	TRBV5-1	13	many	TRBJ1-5	CASSLDGNQPQHF	TGCGCCAGCAGCTTGGACGGAAATCAGCCCCAGCATTTT
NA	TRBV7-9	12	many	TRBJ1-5	CASSLWGQPQHF	TGTGCCAGCAGCTTATGGGGTCAGCCCCAGCATTTT
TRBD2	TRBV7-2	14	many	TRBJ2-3	CASSLTSGWDTQYF	TGTGCCAGCAGCTTGACTAGCGGGTGGGATACGCAGTATTTT
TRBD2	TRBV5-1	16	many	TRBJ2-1	CASSPGLAGGYNEQFF	TGCGCCAGCAGCCCGGGACTAGCGGGAGGGTACAATGAGCAGTTCTTC
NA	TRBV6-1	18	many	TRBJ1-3	CASSEEQRGRHSGNTIYF	TGTGCCAGCAGTGAAGAACAAAGGGGACGGCACTCTGGAAACACCATATATTTT
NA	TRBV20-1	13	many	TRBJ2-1	CSATAGRLSEQFF	TGCAGTGCTACGGCGGGCAGGCTCAGTGAGCAGTTCTTC
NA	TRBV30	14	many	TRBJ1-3	CAWSDGHSGNTIYF	TGTGCCTGGAGCGATGGTCACTCTGGAAACACCATATATTTT
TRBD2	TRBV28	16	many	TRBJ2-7	CASSPNGIAGSYEQYF	TGTGCCAGCAGTCCGAACGGGATAGCGGGCAGCTACGAGCAGTACTTC
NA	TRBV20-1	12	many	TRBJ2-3	CSASDTTDTQYF	TGCAGTGCTTCGGACACCACAGATACGCAGTATTTT
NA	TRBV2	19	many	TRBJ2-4	CASSDRGGLATLAKNIQYF	TGTGCCAGCAGTGACAGGGGAGGCTTAGCGACCCTAGCCAAAAACATTCAGTACTTC
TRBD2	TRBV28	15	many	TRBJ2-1	CASSTPSGTLNEQFF	TGTGCCAGCAGTACACCTAGCGGGACCCTAAATGAGCAGTTCTTC
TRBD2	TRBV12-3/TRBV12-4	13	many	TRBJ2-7	CASGLAAAYEQYF	TGTGCCAGTGGACTAGCGGCCGCCTACGAGCAGTACTTC
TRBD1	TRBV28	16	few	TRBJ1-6	CASSSPGQGYNSPLHF	TGTGCCAGCAGTTCTCCGGGACAGGGTTACAATTCACCCCTCCACTTT
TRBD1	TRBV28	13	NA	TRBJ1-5	CASRETGNQPQHF	TGTGCCAGCAGAGAGACAGGGAATCAGCCCCAGCATTTT
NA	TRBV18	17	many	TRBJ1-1	CASSPVRTSSVNTEAFF	TGTGCCAGCTCACCGGTCAGAACCTCATCGGTGAACACTGAAGCTTTCTTT
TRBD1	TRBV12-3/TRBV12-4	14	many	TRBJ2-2	CASSFIEGQGRLFF	TGTGCCAGCAGTTTCATCGAAGGACAGGGTCGGCTGTTTTTT
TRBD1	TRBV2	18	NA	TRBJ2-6	CASSVGTGRGSGANVLTF	TGTGCCAGCAGTGTGGGGACAGGCAGGGGGTCTGGGGCCAACGTCCTGACTTTC
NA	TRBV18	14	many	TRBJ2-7	CASSPNGRVGEQYF	TGTGCCAGCTCACCAAACGGCCGAGTGGGGGAGCAGTACTTC
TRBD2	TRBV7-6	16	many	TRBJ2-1	CASSGMTSGLYNEQFF	TGTGCCAGCAGCGGGATGACTAGCGGCCTTTACAATGAGCAGTTCTTC
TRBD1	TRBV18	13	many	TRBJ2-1	CASSRTGRNEQFF	TGTGCCAGCTCACGGACAGGGCGCAATGAGCAGTTCTTC
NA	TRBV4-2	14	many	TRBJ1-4	CASSQEQGNEKLFF	TGTGCCAGCAGCCAAGAACAGGGCAATGAAAAACTGTTTTTT
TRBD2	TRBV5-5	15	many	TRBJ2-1	CASSPPGLAIHEQFF	TGTGCCAGCAGTCCTCCGGGACTAGCGATCCATGAGCAGTTCTTC
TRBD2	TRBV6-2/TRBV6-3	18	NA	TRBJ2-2	CASRSNLAGEQNTGELFF	TGTGCCAGCCGATCCAACTTAGCGGGAGAACAAAACACCGGGGAGCTGTTTTTT